This T cell receptor beta chain was recovered during a study of cytomegalovirus exposure and HLA in healthy donors. Study overall: Approximately 81% of around 400 genotyped donors fell in the Caucasian-associated ancestry cluster.

Whole-study results and caveats: Sequences of the TCR beta chain were said to predict the HLA-A and HLA-B alleles of most subjects accurately. Reportedly, cytomegalovirus status was diagnosed with high sensitivity and specificity.

Concerning this clone itself: Its antigen is still unknown.

The germline V gene has CDR1 SNHLY and CDR2 FYNNEI. The CDR3 covers 15 residues. Deletions cut 0 bases from V and 7 bases from J, with 13 bases between. The primer mix had 60 Vbeta and 13 Jbeta primers. Assay: immunoSEQ multiplex PCR; the TCRdb copy retains only in-frame clones and omits some. The sample has roughly 100,000 clones; about four fifths are singletons. The sequenced sample was PBMCs. The TCR originated in a man younger than 40 in good health and CMV-seronegative. The chain couples TRBV2 to TRBJ1-5, with a tentative D call TRBD1 (5 bases). The CDR3 region is CASSEALGQGQPQHF. For the CDR3, the DNA is TGTGCCAGCAGTGAAGCGCTGGGCCAGGGCCAGCCCCAGCATTTT.